These 28 T cell receptor beta chains were sequenced from one sample in a study of cytomegalovirus exposure and HLA in healthy donors. Use of 60 Vbeta and 13 Jbeta primers characterized the PCR. Repertoires were generated with immunoSEQ multiplex PCR, while TCRdb's copy carries only in-frame clones and drops some. The table has roughly 93,000 clones, 70% to 80% seen once. The sequenced sample consisted of PBMCs. These receptors all come from a man aged 18 to 29 in good health and CMV-seropositive.

The J gene is TRBJ2-5, the V gene TRBV2, with unresolved D. CDR3 length equals 12 residues. V was trimmed by 1 base and J by 4 bases, leaving 4 bases between them. Germline CDR1 and CDR2: SNHLY and FYNNEI. CDR3 bases: TGTGCCAGCAGTGAAGACGGAGAGACCCAGTACTTC. Protein: CASSEDGETQYF.

This chain links TRBV4-2 with TRBJ2-3; 10 bases map to TRBD2. CDR3 length: 16 residues. Trimming took 0 bases from V and 1 from J; bases not matched to a gene: 1. Germline V lookup: CDR1 LGHNA, CDR2 YNFKEQ. Here the CDR3 DNA reads TGTGCCAGCAGCCAAGATCTAGCGGGGGGCACAGATACGCAGTATTTT. It translates to CASSQDLAGGTDTQYF.

The chain is built from TRBV30 and TRBJ2-3; the D gene is possibly TRBD2 (5 bases). The CDR3 loop spans 14 amino acids. CDR1 is GTSNPN, CDR2 SVGIG, per germline (reference sequence). Trimming stripped 5 bases from V and 2 bases from J, with 14 bases between. The CDR3 bases are TGTGCCTGGTTGGTACGGGGAGTCACAGATACGCAGTATTTT. This encodes CAWLVRGVTDTQYF.

There are a few counts of this clone. This rearrangement joins TRBV5-1 to TRBJ1-2; 7 bases map to TRBD1. With 4 bases clipped from V and 7 bases from J, the junction kept 13 bases outside the gene matches. This CDR3 comprises 15 residues. Germline V gives CDR1 SGHRS, CDR2 YFSETQ. CDR3 nucleotide sequence: TGCGCCAGCAGCCCGGGGACAGCCGGACGGGGTGGCTACACCTTC. Protein: CASSPGTAGRGGYTF.

CDR3 amino acids: CASSPAGAPGEQYF. CDR3 nucleotides: TGTGCCAGCAGCCCAGCGGGCGCGCCAGGGGAGCAGTACTTC. V and J are TRBV11-2 and TRBJ2-7; a weak D match, TRBD2 (6 bases). Per germline, CDR1 SGHAT and CDR2 FQNNGV. Between the trimmed V and J ends, which lost 5 bases and 7 bases, there was a span of 18 bases. This CDR3 is built from 14 residues.

For the CDR3, the DNA is TGCGCCAGCCGACTTAAAACAGGTTCCGAGCAGTACTTC. Translation: CASRLKTGSEQYF. The chain joins TRBV10-1 to TRBJ2-7; TRBD1 is a possible D gene (5 bases). V was shortened by 8 bases and J by 6 bases, with 17 bases between the two germline ends. CDR3 length: 13 residues. The germline V gene has CDR1 WNHNN and CDR2 SYGVQD (reference sequence).

The chain employs TRBV4-1 and TRBJ2-7; 9 bases agree with TRBD1. The CDR3 totals 15 residues. Per the germline V gene, CDR1 is MGHRA and CDR2 is YSYEKL. After removal of 3 bases from V and 5 bases from J, the junction contained 8 bases not matched to a gene. CDR3 sequence (DNA): TGCGCCAGCAGCCATCAGGGACAGGGACTGCACGAGCAGTACTTC. Translation: CASSHQGQGLHEQYF.

The V gene is TRBV6-1, the J gene TRBJ1-6; D is perhaps TRBD1 (5 bases). V dropped 2 bases and J dropped 5 bases, with 13 bases sitting between them. Germline CDR1 reads MNHNS; CDR2 reads SASEGT. CDR3 length: 16 amino acids. For the CDR3, the DNA is TGTGCCAGCAGTGAAATGAACAGGTCTCATAATTCACCCCTCCACTTT. Protein product: CASSEMNRSHNSPLHF.

CDR3 sequence (DNA): TGTGCCAGCAGCCCAGGGGTCAATCAGCCCCAGCATTTT. Translated: CASSPGVNQPQHF. The V gene is TRBV5-4, the J gene TRBJ1-5, with D perhaps TRBD1 (6 bases). V was clipped by 4 bases and J by 3 bases, with 8 bases between them. The length of the CDR3 is 13 residues. Germline lookup yields CDR1 SGHNT and CDR2 YYREEE (reference sequence).

The V call is TRBV5-1, the J call TRBJ2-5; possibly TRBD2 for D (5 bases). V was trimmed by 0 bases and J by 9 bases, leaving 15 bases between them. The CDR3 contains 14 residues. Germline V gene sequence: CDR1 SGHRS, CDR2 YFSETQ. Here the CDR3 reads CASSLDGVPNAQYF. CDR3 bases: TGCGCCAGCAGCTTGGACGGGGTCCCCAACGCCCAGTACTTC.

This clone was detected a few times. The V call is TRBV2, the J call TRBJ1-1; no definite D call. The CDR3 has 12 residues. Trimming pared 4 bases from V and 3 bases from J, leaving 6 bases between. CDR1 is SNHLY, CDR2 FYNNEI, per germline. CDR3 coding DNA: TGTGCCAGCAGTGTCCGCGACACTGAAGCTTTCTTT. Protein sequence: CASSVRDTEAFF.

The V and J genes are TRBV7-9 and TRBJ2-7; D is unclear. Germline CDR1 is SEHNR and CDR2 is FQNEAQ (reference sequence). CDR3 size: 12 residues. The V gene lost 3 bases and the J gene lost 1 base, with 4 bases spanning the gap. The CDR3 is CASSFISYEQYF. CDR3 in DNA: TGTGCCAGCAGCTTCATTTCCTACGAGCAGTACTTC.

The chain recombines TRBV27 with TRBJ2-7; weak D call: TRBD1 (5 bases). In germline, CDR1 is MNHEY, CDR2 SMNVEV (reference sequence). CDR3 length: 13 residues. Trimming left V 3 bases short and J 0 bases short, with 6 bases between. The chain's CDR3 is CASSLTASYEQYF. CDR3 bases: TGTGCCAGCAGTTTGACAGCCTCCTACGAGCAGTACTTC.

The V and J genes are TRBV19 and TRBJ2-7, with a tentative D call TRBD2 (7 bases). V was cut by 8 bases and J by 4 bases, with 18 bases left in between. CDR3 length: 14 amino acids. Germline CDR1 is LNHDA and CDR2 is SQIVND (reference sequence). The CDR3 protein is CASGARGAPYEQYF. The CDR3 DNA follows: TGTGCCAGTGGGGCCCGGGGGGCTCCTTACGAGCAGTACTTC.

The chain is built from TRBV4-1 and TRBJ1-2, with 7 positions matching TRBD1. The CDR3 consists of 15 residues. The V gene end was trimmed by 4 bases and the J gene end by 5 bases; junction bases not matched to a gene: 10. CDR1 and CDR2 (germline): MGHRA, YSYEKL. CDR3 region: CASSPTGALRYGYTF. As DNA, the CDR3 is TGCGCCAGCAGCCCTACAGGGGCCCTTAGGTATGGCTACACCTTC.

The table lists this clone with a count of one. The genes are TRBV27 and TRBJ2-7; TRBD2 matches at 12 bases. The CDR3 is 15 residues long. Per germline, CDR1 MNHEY and CDR2 SMNVEV (reference sequence). The ends lost 3 bases at V and 2 bases at J; junction bases unmatched: 2. The CDR3 protein is CASSFSSGGAYEQYF. The CDR3 coding sequence is TGTGCCAGCAGTTTTTCTAGCGGGGGGGCCTACGAGCAGTACTTC.

The J gene is TRBJ2-1, the V gene TRBV5-1; maybe TRBD1 (5 bases). Germline V lookup: CDR1 SGHRS, CDR2 YFSETQ. Trimming shortened V by 2 bases and J by 8 bases, and 8 bases separated the two germline ends. The CDR3 has 12 residues. CDR3 nucleotides: TGCGCCAGCAGCTTTGACAGAGATGAGCAGTTCTTC. Translating gives CASSFDRDEQFF.

The chain couples TRBV7-9 to TRBJ2-3, with D possibly TRBD2 on 5 matching bases. Trimming stripped 8 bases from V and 6 bases from J, with 24 bases between. This CDR3 has 16 amino acids. Germline lookup yields CDR1 SEHNR and CDR2 FQNEAQ (reference sequence). The CDR3 loop reads CASAALLLLAIDTQYF. CDR3 DNA sequence: TGTGCCAGCGCCGCCCTGCTCCTCCTAGCTATCGATACGCAGTATTTT.

This chain connects TRBV10-1 to TRBJ2-5; TRBD2 aligns across 11 bases. The length of the CDR3 is 19 residues. Trimming removed 7 bases from V and 2 bases from J; junction bases left unmatched: 18. Per the germline V gene, CDR1 is WNHNN and CDR2 is SYGVQD (reference sequence). CDR3 coding DNA: TGCGCCAGCACCTTGGGAGGGGCGTATAGCGGGGGGGATCAAGAGACCCAGTACTTC. It codes for CASTLGGAYSGGDQETQYF.

The V gene is TRBV7-9, the J gene TRBJ2-7; 8 bases line up with TRBD1. Trimming removed 5 bases from V and 4 bases from J; junction bases left unmatched: 4. This CDR3 contains 13 residues. Germline CDR1 and CDR2: SEHNR and FQNEAQ (reference sequence). The chain's CDR3 is CASSRRGLYEQYF. The CDR3 DNA reads TGTGCCAGCAGCCGCAGGGGGCTTTACGAGCAGTACTTC.

CDR3 loop: CASSYEGQGRFSPLHF. The CDR3 region has the DNA TGTGCCAGCAGTTACGAAGGACAGGGGAGGTTTTCACCCCTCCACTTT. The V and J genes are TRBV6-5 and TRBJ1-6; 9 nucleotides agree with TRBD1. The CDR3 consists of 16 residues. With 2 bases clipped from V and 9 bases from J, the junction kept 8 bases outside the gene matches. Germline V gives CDR1 MNHEY, CDR2 SVGAGI.

The rearrangement uses TRBV7-8 and TRBJ1-5; D is perhaps TRBD1 (6 bases). CDR3 length: 17 residues. Trimming stripped 2 bases from V and 0 bases from J, with 14 bases between. Looked up from germline, CDR1 is SGHVS and CDR2 is FQNEAQ. CDR3 in DNA: TGTGCCAGCAGCTTAATAAACAGGGCATTTAGCAATCAGCCCCAGCATTTT. Amino acid sequence: CASSLINRAFSNQPQHF. The full variable domain, completed using reference TRBV7-8 and TRBJ1-5, is GAGVSQSPRYKVAKRGQDVALRCDPISGHVSLFWYQQALGQGPEFLTYFQNEAQLDKSGLPSDRFFAERPEGSVSTLKIQRTQQEDSAVYLCASSLINRAFSNQPQHFGDGTRLSIL.

This clone was detected once. CDR3 sequence: CASSLLTGTGEDKLFF. CDR3 sequence (DNA): TGTGCCAGCAGCTTGCTTACCGGGACAGGCGAGGACAAACTGTTTTTT. The V and J genes are TRBV11-2 and TRBJ1-4, with TRBD1 matching 8 bases. Trimming took 3 bases from V and 11 from J; bases not matched to a gene: 14. The CDR3 has 16 amino acids. Per germline, CDR1 SGHAT and CDR2 FQNNGV.

This rearrangement joins TRBV28 to TRBJ2-3; D may be TRBD2 (5 bases). This CDR3 region has 17 residues. Germline V gene data show CDR1 as MDHEN and CDR2 as SYDVKM. V lost 2 bases and J 0 bases, leaving 15 bases between the germline ends. CDR3 residues: CASSLELAKPSTDTQYF. Written as DNA, the CDR3 is TGTGCCAGCAGTTTAGAATTAGCGAAGCCTAGCACAGATACGCAGTATTTT. Complete variable domain (other parts from reference TRBV28 and TRBJ2-3): DVKVTQSSRYLVKRTGEKVFLECVQDMDHENMFWYRQDPGLGLRLIYFSYDVKMKEKGDIPEGYSVSREKKERFSLILESASTNQTSMYLCASSLELAKPSTDTQYFGPGTRLTVL.

V usage is TRBV7-3 and J usage is TRBJ2-2, with 7 bases lining up with TRBD1. CDR1 is SGHTA and CDR2 is FQGTGA in the germline V gene. The CDR3 runs to 16 residues. J lost 3 bases, V lost 5 bases, and 9 bases had no gene match. The CDR3 loop reads CASSPTDRADTGELFF. The CDR3 DNA reads TGTGCCAGCAGCCCAACCGACAGGGCTGACACCGGGGAGCTGTTTTTT.

V is TRBV2 and J is TRBJ1-2; perhaps TRBD1 as D (6 bases). The CDR3 is 14 amino acids. Trimming shortened V by 6 bases and J by 0 bases, and 11 bases separated the two germline ends. The germline V gene encodes CDR1 SNHLY and CDR2 FYNNEI. The CDR3 DNA reads TGTGCCAGCAGCGGTCGGACAGCTAACTATGGCTACACCTTC. It codes for CASSGRTANYGYTF.

The chain links TRBV5-6 to TRBJ1-5; TRBD1 matches at 7 bases. The CDR3 length is 15 residues. Germline-derived CDR1 and CDR2 are SGHDT and YYEEEE. Trimming removed 4 bases from V and 11 bases from J; junction bases left unmatched: 15. CDR3 coding DNA: TGTGCCAGCAGCCTGGGACAGCTGCAGGGCAGGGCCCAGCATTTT. It yields the protein CASSLGQLQGRAQHF.

V is TRBV6-5 and J is TRBJ2-6; D remains unclear. The CDR3 contains 13 residues. Germline V gene sequence: CDR1 MNHEY, CDR2 SVGAGI. V dropped 7 bases and J dropped 4 bases, with 8 bases sitting between them. CDR3 protein: CASTDSGANVLTF. The CDR3 nucleotides read TGTGCCAGCACCGACTCCGGGGCCAACGTCCTGACTTTC.